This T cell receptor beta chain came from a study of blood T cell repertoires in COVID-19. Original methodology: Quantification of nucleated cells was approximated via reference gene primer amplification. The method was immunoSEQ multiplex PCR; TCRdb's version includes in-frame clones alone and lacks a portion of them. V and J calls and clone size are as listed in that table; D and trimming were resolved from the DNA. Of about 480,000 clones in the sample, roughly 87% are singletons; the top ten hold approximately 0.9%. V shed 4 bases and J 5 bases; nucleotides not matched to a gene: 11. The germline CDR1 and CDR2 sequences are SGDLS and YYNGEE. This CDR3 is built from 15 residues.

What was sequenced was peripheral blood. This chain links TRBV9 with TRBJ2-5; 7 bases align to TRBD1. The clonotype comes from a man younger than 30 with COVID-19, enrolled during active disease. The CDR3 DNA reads TGTGCCAGCAGCCCCCGACAGGGAAGTCGGGAGACCCAGTACTTC. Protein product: CASSPRQGSRETQYF.